Below are 30 T cell receptor beta chains sequenced from a single sample in a study of blood T cell repertoires in COVID-19. The method was immunoSEQ multiplex PCR; TCRdb's version includes in-frame clones alone and lacks a portion of them. The sample consists of more than 50,000 clones, roughly 90% of them appearing once. Sequencing was performed on peripheral blood. The receptor set was obtained from a human donor in a cohort sampled during active COVID-19.

The chain employs TRBV2 and TRBJ2-7; 9 nucleotides align to TRBD2. Trimming took 6 bases from V and 6 from J; bases not matched to a gene: 6. In germline, CDR1 is SNHLY, CDR2 FYNNEI. This CDR3 comprises 13 residues. The DNA for the CDR3 is TGTGCCAGCAGACCGGGACTAGCCCCCGAGCAGTACTTC. This encodes CASRPGLAPEQYF.

The rearrangement joins TRBV4-3 to TRBJ1-1; D may be TRBD1 (5 bases). Germline V gene data show CDR1 as LGHNA and CDR2 as YSLEER. The V gene lost 0 bases and the J gene lost 10 bases, with 18 bases spanning the gap. The CDR3 is made up of 15 amino acids. The CDR3 nucleotides are TGCGCCAGCAGCCAAGATGCTATAGAGCGGGACGGAGCTTTCTTT. Translated: CASSQDAIERDGAFF.

The table lists this clone with a count of one. The V call is TRBV27, the J call TRBJ1-1; possibly TRBD1 for D (6 bases). The length of the CDR3 is 14 residues. Trimming took off 8 bases at V and 4 bases at J, with 17 bases between the two ends. Germline CDR1 is MNHEY and CDR2 is SMNVEV (reference sequence). The CDR3 region is CASLRGASGTEAFF. The CDR3 DNA reads TGTGCCAGCCTGCGGGGGGCCTCCGGCACTGAAGCTTTCTTT.

The table lists this clone with a few counts. The rearrangement uses TRBV5-6 and TRBJ2-7, with a tentative D call TRBD1 (5 bases). Deletions cut 2 bases from V and 0 bases from J, with 12 bases between. The CDR3 covers 15 residues. Germline CDR1 and CDR2: SGHDT and YYEEEE. The CDR3 DNA follows: TGTGCCAGCAGCTTAGGGCAGGGCCTCTCCTACGAGCAGTACTTC. Translation: CASSLGQGLSYEQYF. Using reference TRBV5-6 and TRBJ2-7 for the parts outside the CDR3, the full variable domain is DAGVTQSPTHLIKTRGQQVTLRCSPKSGHDTVSWYQQALGQGPQFIFQYYEEEERQRGNFPDRFSGHQFPNYSSELNVNALLLGDSALYLCASSLGQGLSYEQYFGPGTRLTVT.

The rearrangement joins TRBV4-1 to TRBJ1-1; D remains unclear. This CDR3 region has 16 residues. Looked up from germline, CDR1 is MGHRA and CDR2 is YSYEKL. V gave up 4 bases and J gave up 1 base, with 16 bases separating them. The CDR3 DNA follows: TGCGCCAGCAGCCCGCCTGAGGTAGGAAGGAACACTGAAGCTTTCTTT. This sequence encodes CASSPPEVGRNTEAFF.

The chain employs TRBV5-1 and TRBJ1-1; D remains ambiguous. CDR1 is SGHRS, CDR2 YFSETQ, per germline. The V gene lost 2 bases and the J gene lost 1 base, with 9 bases spanning the gap. The CDR3 sequence is 14 residues long. The CDR3 here is CASSLSHPNTEAFF. In DNA form, the CDR3 reads TGCGCCAGCAGCTTATCACATCCGAACACTGAAGCTTTCTTT. Full variable domain (missing parts from reference TRBV5-1 and TRBJ1-1): KAGVTQTPRYLIKTRGQQVTLSCSPISGHRSVSWYQQTPGQGLQFLFEYFSETQRNKGNFPGRFSGRQFSNSRSEMNVSTLELGDSALYLCASSLSHPNTEAFFGQGTRLTVV.

The genes are TRBV11-2 and TRBJ2-7, with 9 bases lining up with TRBD1. CDR1 is SGHAT, CDR2 FQNNGV, per germline. Trimming cost V 1 base and J 5 bases; bases outside gene matches: 9. The CDR3 has 16 amino acids. The CDR3 reads CASSLGDGTGFNEQYF. The CDR3 bases are TGTGCCAGCAGCTTAGGGGACGGGACAGGGTTTAACGAGCAGTACTTC.

Notes on this clone: Other nucleotide sequences in the sample specify the same CDR3. The CDR3 DNA is TGCAGCGTTGTTGCGGGGACTGAAGCTTTCTTT. This codes for CSVVAGTEAFF. The chain has TRBV29-1 and TRBJ1-1, with D uncertain. The CDR3 is made up of 11 amino acids. V gave up 4 bases and J gave up 5 bases, with 8 bases separating them. Germline V gene lookup returns CDR1 SQVTM and CDR2 ANQGSEA.

The V gene is TRBV11-1, the J gene TRBJ1-2, with D tentatively TRBD1 (5 bases). Trimming removed 0 bases at V and 3 bases at J, with 8 bases between. The CDR3 spans 14 residues. Germline values: CDR1 SGHAT, CDR2 FQDESV (reference sequence). This CDR3 reads CASSLAGADYGYTF. The CDR3, as DNA: TGTGCCAGCAGCTTAGCTGGGGCTGACTATGGCTACACCTTC.

This chain uses TRBV4-1 with TRBJ2-7; D might be TRBD1 (6 bases). V lost 0 bases and J lost 2, with 11 bases in between. This CDR3 comprises 15 residues. The germline V gene encodes CDR1 MGHRA and CDR2 YSYEKL. Here the CDR3 reads CASSQETAGAYEQYF. For the CDR3, the DNA is TGCGCCAGCAGCCAAGAAACGGCAGGGGCCTACGAGCAGTACTTC.

The genes are TRBV27 and TRBJ2-7, with D possibly TRBD1 on 5 matching bases. CDR1 is MNHEY and CDR2 is SMNVEV in the germline V gene (reference sequence). CDR3 length equals 16 residues. The germline V and J ends were trimmed by 5 bases and 1 base, with 18 bases remaining between them. The CDR3 sequence: CASSPRTYHLSYEQYF. CDR3 DNA: TGTGCCAGCAGTCCTAGGACATACCATTTATCCTACGAGCAGTACTTC.

The chain links TRBV21-1 to TRBJ2-7; TRBD2 is the table's D call, not checked against the DNA. TRBV21-1 is a pseudogene. The CDR3 runs 14 residues. The CDR3 DNA is TGTGCCAGCAGCTTAAGCGGGCAGACCTACGAGCAGTACTTC. It encodes CASSLSGQTYEQYF.

This clone occurred a few times. This chain joins TRBV7-9 and TRBJ1-4; TRBD1 is a possible D gene (5 bases). Germline assignment: CDR1 SEHNR and CDR2 FQNEAQ (reference sequence). Deletions cut 4 bases from V and 7 bases from J, with 13 bases between. CDR3 length: 14 amino acids. The CDR3, as DNA: TGTGCCAGCAGCTCTCATGGGCAGGGTGAAAAACTGTTTTTT. Protein: CASSSHGQGEKLFF.

The J gene is TRBJ2-5, the V gene TRBV6-6; possible D gene TRBD2, 6 bases. V was shortened by 6 bases and J by 3 bases, with 14 bases between the two germline ends. In germline, CDR1 is MNHNY, CDR2 SVGAGI (reference sequence). The CDR3 loop spans 14 amino acids. The CDR3 coding sequence is TGTGCCAGCAGCTCTGGGGGGTCTGAAGAGACCCAGTACTTC. Translated: CASSSGGSEETQYF.

The CDR3 region is CASSLVGRGRDGEQFF. CDR3 sequence (DNA): TGCGCCAGCAGCTTGGTGGGCAGGGGGCGGGATGGTGAGCAGTTCTTC. V is TRBV5-1 and J is TRBJ2-1, with 8 bases lining up with TRBD1. The J segment lost 9 bases and the V segment lost 0 bases, leaving 11 bases of the junction unmatched. Per germline, CDR1 SGHRS and CDR2 YFSETQ. This CDR3 has 16 amino acids.

This chain uses TRBV15 with TRBJ1-2, with 12 positions matching TRBD1. V lost 0 bases and J lost 6; bases outside the gene matches: 8. CDR1 is LNHNV, CDR2 YYDKDF, per germline (reference sequence). This CDR3 has 17 amino acids. In nucleotides, the CDR3 is TGTGCCACCAGCAGAGATTGGGACAGGGGGCAAGTAAATGGCTACACCTTC. It translates to CATSRDWDRGQVNGYTF.

This clone has only one observation. V usage is TRBV6-6 and J usage is TRBJ2-3; possible D gene TRBD2, 6 bases. This CDR3 has 14 amino acids. V dropped 6 bases and J dropped 2 bases, with 12 bases sitting between them. The V gene's germline CDR1 is MNHNY and CDR2 SVGAGI (reference sequence). CDR3 nucleotide sequence: TGTGCCAGCAGGTCCGGGGGAACCACAGATACGCAGTATTTT. Translated: CASRSGGTTDTQYF.

The V call is TRBV7-8, the J call TRBJ2-7, with D perhaps matching TRBD2 (5 bases). V gave up 6 bases and J gave up 4 bases, with 19 bases separating them. The germline V gene has CDR1 SGHVS and CDR2 FQNEAQ. This CDR3 contains 15 residues. The CDR3 is CASRVLGSGNYEQYF. The CDR3, as DNA: TGTGCCAGCAGGGTTCTGGGTTCGGGGAATTACGAGCAGTACTTC. The variable domain in full, with the rest retrieved from reference TRBV7-8 and TRBJ2-7, is GAGVSQSPRYKVAKRGQDVALRCDPISGHVSLFWYQQALGQGPEFLTYFQNEAQLDKSGLPSDRFFAERPEGSVSTLKIQRTQQEDSAVYLCASRVLGSGNYEQYFGPGTRLTVT.

CDR3 sequence: CASSLPQGNGDEKLFF. The CDR3 nucleotides read TGTGCCAGCAGCTTACCACAGGGGAATGGTGATGAAAAACTGTTTTTT. The chain has TRBV11-3 and TRBJ1-4; 7 nucleotides line up with TRBD1. The CDR3 totals 16 residues. Per the germline V gene, CDR1 is SGHNT and CDR2 is YENEEA. The trim removed 2 bases at V and 6 bases at J, leaving 9 bases unmatched.

The chain has TRBV27 and TRBJ2-1; 13 bases fit TRBD2. The CDR3 is made up of 15 amino acids. The J segment lost 9 bases and the V segment lost 6 bases, leaving 8 bases of the junction unmatched. The germline CDR1 and CDR2 sequences are MNHEY and SMNVEV (reference sequence). CDR3 region: CASRLWTSGRSEQFF. The DNA of the CDR3 is TGTGCCAGCAGACTTTGGACTAGCGGGAGAAGTGAGCAGTTCTTC.

CDR3 in DNA: TGTGCCAGCAGATTTACAGGGGCGAACAATCAGCCCCAGCATTTT. Translated: CASRFTGANNQPQHF. The chain carries TRBV27 and TRBJ1-5; 7 nucleotides align to TRBD1. The germline CDR1 and CDR2 sequences are MNHEY and SMNVEV (reference sequence). The CDR3 is made up of 15 amino acids. The V and J ends lost 6 bases and 3 bases, in that order; junction bases with no gene match: 8.

This chain joins TRBV6-2 or TRBV6-3 and TRBJ2-3; D gene ambiguous. Germline CDR1 and CDR2: MNHEY and SVGEGT. Between the trimmed V and J ends, which lost 0 bases and 4 bases, there was a span of 11 bases. The CDR3 consists of 15 residues. As DNA, the CDR3 is TGTGCCAGCAGTTACTCTAGTATCCTTCCAGATACGCAGTATTTT. It codes for CASSYSSILPDTQYF.

The V and J genes are TRBV28 and TRBJ2-7; TRBD1 is a possible D gene (6 bases). Germline V gene sequence: CDR1 MDHEN, CDR2 SYDVKM. The CDR3 runs 13 residues. Trimming took off 4 bases at V and 4 bases at J, with 11 bases between the two ends. CDR3 bases: TGTGCCAGCAGTTGGGGGCAGACTTACGAGCAGTACTTC. Amino acids: CASSWGQTYEQYF.

The rearrangement joins TRBV18 to TRBJ2-7; D uncertain. The CDR3 consists of 16 residues. Germline CDR1 is KGHSH and CDR2 is LQKENI. The germline V and J ends were trimmed by 3 bases and 5 bases, with 20 bases remaining between them. CDR3 coding DNA: TGTGCCAGCTCACCCACCCGCCCAGGCCTGAAGAACGAGCAGTACTTC. It codes for CASSPTRPGLKNEQYF.

The chain combines TRBV4-2 with TRBJ1-6; D may be TRBD1 (6 bases). The V end lost 4 bases, the J end lost 6 bases, and 10 bases lay between the germline ends. The CDR3 runs 14 residues. Germline CDR1 is LGHNA and CDR2 is YNFKEQ. CDR3 sequence reads: CASSRDKSNSPLHF. In nucleotides, the CDR3 is TGTGCCAGCAGCCGGGACAAATCTAATTCACCCCTCCACTTT.

The CDR3: CASSVQTNYGYTF. For the CDR3, the DNA is TGTGCCAGCAGTGTACAGACTAACTATGGCTACACCTTC. The chain employs TRBV2 and TRBJ1-2; unclear D gene. The V and J ends lost 4 bases and 0 bases respectively, with 6 bases between them. Germline loops: CDR1 SNHLY, CDR2 FYNNEI. This CDR3 spans 13 amino acids.

This clone showed up just once. This sequence joins TRBV6-6 and TRBJ2-1, with D possibly being TRBD1 (5 bases). Trimming left V 0 bases short and J 10 bases short, with 10 bases between. This CDR3 region has 13 residues. Germline V lookup: CDR1 MNHNY, CDR2 SVGAGI (reference sequence). The chain's CDR3 is CASSYSQGSEQFF. The CDR3, as DNA: TGTGCCAGCAGTTACTCCCAGGGAAGCGAGCAGTTCTTC.

The gene calls are TRBV6-5 and TRBJ2-5; 10 bases are a match to TRBD2. This CDR3 is built from 14 residues. V lost 10 bases to trimming and J lost 5 bases; unmatched junction nucleotides: 10. Looked up from germline, CDR1 is MNHEY and CDR2 is SVGAGI. The CDR3 is CATRSGGAVETQYF. CDR3 DNA sequence: TGTGCCACCCGAAGCGGGGGGGCCGTCGAGACCCAGTACTTC.

The rearrangement uses TRBV2 and TRBJ1-1; possible D gene TRBD1, 6 bases. The germline CDR1 and CDR2 sequences are SNHLY and FYNNEI. V was shortened by 5 bases and J by 2 bases, with 12 bases between the two germline ends. The CDR3 is made up of 14 amino acids. In nucleotides, the CDR3 is TGTGCCAGCAGTTACGGACAGATCAACACTGAAGCTTTCTTT. Protein product: CASSYGQINTEAFF.

The chain combines TRBV15 with TRBJ2-3; TRBD2 matches 9 bases. There are 16 residues in the CDR3. V was clipped by 0 bases and J by 2 bases; unmatched bases: 3. Germline V gives CDR1 LNHNV, CDR2 YYDKDF (reference sequence). CDR3 in DNA: TGTGCCACCAGCAGAGATCGCGGGGGGGCCACAGATACGCAGTATTTT. It is translated as CATSRDRGGATDTQYF.